The text below deals with one T cell receptor beta chain. Its antigen target is currently unknown. No much larger clone exists at a distance of one base, and base qualities are not known. Library preparation employed the immunoSEQ multiplex PCR assay. High-throughput TCR-beta CDR3 sequencing of genomic DNA from most patients was performed by Adaptive Biotechnologies. As for how the authors treated the data: Adaptive's ImmunoSEQ software was the source of the TCR sequencing data for 15 to 20 patients, while three other patients were processed with MiXCR and VDJtools. Because the origin of CDR3 nucleotide sequences shared between donor and recipient could not be assigned, those sequences were removed. Alloreactive clones required at least 2-fold expansion over unstimulated cells and minimum CFSE-low frequency of 0.002% (template counts) or 0.001% (read counts). Clones were considered mappable if detected in sequenced pre-transplant spleen, lymph node, or MLR CFSE-low populations of the donor or recipient. Cumulative frequency of alloreactive clones was calculated as a percentage of all sequences weighted by copy number. Here the immuneACCESS table is served through TCRdb, limited to in-frame sequences with V and J called. Missing clones are a known gap in these copies; in checked studies unresolved V genes cover under half, and the rest lacks a known reason. The V and J calls and clone size were taken over from that table, and D and trimming were inferred from the DNA. Recorded for this sample are about 23,000 clones; 85% to 95% of them occurred a single time. The ten largest clones capture approximately 2% of the sample.

Blood samples were collected up to 4 times in the first month after transplant and then at least monthly when available. V and J lose 5 bases and 4 bases, and a span of 18 bases separates them. The CDR3 measures 16 amino acids from cysteine to phenylalanine. Left in the record is the CDR3 DNA by itself, 48 bases read in frame from the first base. The germline V gene (reference sequence) supplies CDR1 LNHDA and CDR2 SQIVND. The data were taken from a study of graft-versus-host responses after intestinal transplantation (dated by TCRdb to the early 2020s). In the study overall: The transplants that recipients got were multivisceral, liver-intestinal, or isolated intestinal. Donor T cell macrochimerism was defined as a peak of at least 4% donor T cells among recipient peripheral blood mononuclear cells. A cohort of roughly 25 intestinal transplant recipients, including one retransplant, was enrolled, and 3 patients lacking pretransplant specimens were excluded. To identify alloreactive clones, pre-transplant mixed lymphocyte reaction products were sequenced and compared with unstimulated pre-transplant donor and recipient T cells. Samples from a few later patients were sequenced in-house on an Illumina MiSeq with MiXCR processing rather than by the commercial service. Every recipient was given anti-thymocyte globulin induction, then maintenance tacrolimus and steroids for roughly 3 years. Bulk TCR-beta CDR3 sequencing was used to track graft-versus-host and host-versus-graft alloreactive T cell clones in the graft, circulation and bone marrow after intestinal transplantation.

Overall study results and their limits: Early after transplant, declines in HvG clones were associated with peak levels of circulating GvH clones. The relatively low number and heterogeneity of intestinal transplant patients limited the conclusions. GvH clones were found in recipient bone marrow, and some of the GvH clones appeared earlier in ileal mucosa or blood, which is consistent with an intestinal mucosal origin. In patients with donor T cell macrochimerism, the allografts had high GvH to HvG T cell clonal ratios.

This specimen was PBMCs, taken approximately 38 days after intestinal transplant. The chain is made from TRBV19 and TRBJ1-3, with an unclear D gene assignment. The TCR originated in a human patient who received an intestinal transplant, so some T cells may come from the graft donor. CDR3 loop: CASSFNTGPGGNTIYF. The nucleotides are TGTGCCAGTAGTTTCAACACCGGGCCCGGAGGAAACACCATATATTTT. The reference TRBV19 and TRBJ1-3 proteins fill in what lies around the CDR3, so the full variable domain reads DGGITQSPKYLFRKEGQNVTLSCEQNLNHDAMYWYRQDPGQGLRLIYYSQIVNDFQKGDIAEGYSVSREKKESFPLTVTSAQKNPTAFYLCASSFNTGPGGNTIYFGEGSWLTVV.